The rows below give T cell receptor beta chains drawn from one sample of a study of blood T cell repertoires in COVID-19. The data were produced by immunoSEQ multiplex PCR, yet TCRdb's version contains in-frame clones alone and is incomplete. The sample yields about 220,000 clones, 80% to 90% seen once. The sequenced sample consisted of PBMCs or T cells enriched from blood (not recorded which). The receptors originated from a woman under 30 in a cohort exposed to, infected with or recovered from COVID-19 (not recorded which). Both conserved end residues are part of each CDR3. Each record gives: V gene, J gene, CDR3 protein.

V gene: TRBV5-1; J gene: TRBJ1-1; CDR3 protein: CASSLGQGRITEAFF
V gene: TRBV5-1; J gene: TRBJ2-5; CDR3 protein: CASTFGRAGSETQYF
V gene: TRBV7-9; J gene: TRBJ2-1; CDR3 protein: CASNDGTSGRFYNEQFF
V gene: TRBV7-3; J gene: TRBJ2-1; CDR3 protein: CASSFETSSYNEQFF
V gene: TRBV5-6; J gene: TRBJ2-7; CDR3 protein: CASSFGLASGGEQYF
V gene: TRBV5-1; J gene: TRBJ1-2; CDR3 protein: CASSLAFGGDYGYTF
V gene: TRBV6-5; J gene: TRBJ1-2; CDR3 protein: CASSFRDRRYGYTF
V gene: TRBV7-9; J gene: TRBJ2-1; CDR3 protein: CASSRGTSGRVNEQFF
V gene: TRBV5-1; J gene: TRBJ1-1; CDR3 protein: CASSLEPDFEAFF
V gene: TRBV28; J gene: TRBJ1-6; CDR3 protein: CASLRDKDSPLHF
V gene: TRBV7-8; J gene: TRBJ2-3; CDR3 protein: CASSPREGSTDTQYF
V gene: TRBV24-1; J gene: TRBJ2-7; CDR3 protein: CATSPGRALAPEQYF
V gene: TRBV27; J gene: TRBJ1-5; CDR3 protein: CASSQGTGGVQPQHF
V gene: TRBV11-2; J gene: TRBJ1-2; CDR3 protein: CASSLRQAAYGYTF
V gene: TRBV6-5; J gene: TRBJ1-5; CDR3 protein: CASSLRQGNQPQHF
V gene: TRBV27; J gene: TRBJ1-2; CDR3 protein: CASSLGQTDGYTF
V gene: TRBV19; J gene: TRBJ1-2; CDR3 protein: CASSIIDREGFYTF
V gene: TRBV5-6; J gene: TRBJ2-2; CDR3 protein: CASSLVAGATGELFF
V gene: TRBV5-1; J gene: TRBJ1-1; CDR3 protein: CASSGQQGGKTEAFF
V gene: TRBV6-5; J gene: TRBJ2-2; CDR3 protein: CAGRFLAGTTGELFF
V gene: TRBV11-2; J gene: TRBJ2-1; CDR3 protein: CASSPGQVPFDNEQFF
V gene: TRBV18; J gene: TRBJ1-3; CDR3 protein: CASSPPAGARGNTIYF
V gene: TRBV9; J gene: TRBJ2-1; CDR3 protein: CASSAAGEWNEQFF
V gene: TRBV6-5; J gene: TRBJ2-2; CDR3 protein: CASSSGQSTPGELFF
V gene: TRBV7-9; J gene: TRBJ1-4; CDR3 protein: CASSLQGSTNEKLFF
V gene: TRBV2; J gene: TRBJ1-5; CDR3 protein: CASSDSSTGNQPQHF
V gene: TRBV9; J gene: TRBJ1-6; CDR3 protein: CASSPRQGDSPLHF
V gene: TRBV19; J gene: TRBJ1-1; CDR3 protein: CASRPLTGSGMRAFF
V gene: TRBV5-1; J gene: TRBJ2-5; CDR3 protein: CASSVTSGGARETQYF
V gene: TRBV28; J gene: TRBJ2-2; CDR3 protein: CASSLVVRTSGRGGELFF
V gene: TRBV28; J gene: TRBJ2-7; CDR3 protein: CASSRTSGTYEQYF
V gene: TRBV2; J gene: TRBJ1-6; CDR3 protein: CASSDFRRGRNSPLHF
V gene: TRBV25-1; J gene: TRBJ1-3; CDR3 protein: CASTKRGLGNTIYF
V gene: TRBV11-3; J gene: TRBJ2-1; CDR3 protein: CASSLGGRSEQFF